Listed here is a single TCR beta chain. Its antigen is not known. The PCR was carried out with 60 Vbeta primers and 13 Jbeta primers. Profiled with immunoSEQ multiplex PCR; TCRdb holds only in-frame clones, not every one. The sample is made up of 120,000 to 150,000 clones, and the top ten hold approximately 1.5% of it. These data come from a study of cytomegalovirus exposure and HLA in healthy donors. General observations from the study: One variant, a missense change in DCLRE1C, was linked in a later analysis to TCR beta V- and J-gene trimming. Likely technical artifact: a cluster of highly shared sequence variants.

Germline CDR1 SGHVS, CDR2 FQNEAQ. Unmatched junction bases numbered 5, after V lost 4 bases and J lost 8 bases. CDR3 size: 14 residues. This TCR was sampled from a woman aged 45-59 years in good health and CMV-seronegative. This chain links TRBV7-8 with TRBJ1-4; TRBD1 matches at 9 bases. The sample was PBMCs. CDR3 loop: CASSSRTGAEKLFF. CDR3 nucleotides: TGTGCCAGCAGCTCTCGGACAGGGGCGGAAAAACTGTTTTTT.